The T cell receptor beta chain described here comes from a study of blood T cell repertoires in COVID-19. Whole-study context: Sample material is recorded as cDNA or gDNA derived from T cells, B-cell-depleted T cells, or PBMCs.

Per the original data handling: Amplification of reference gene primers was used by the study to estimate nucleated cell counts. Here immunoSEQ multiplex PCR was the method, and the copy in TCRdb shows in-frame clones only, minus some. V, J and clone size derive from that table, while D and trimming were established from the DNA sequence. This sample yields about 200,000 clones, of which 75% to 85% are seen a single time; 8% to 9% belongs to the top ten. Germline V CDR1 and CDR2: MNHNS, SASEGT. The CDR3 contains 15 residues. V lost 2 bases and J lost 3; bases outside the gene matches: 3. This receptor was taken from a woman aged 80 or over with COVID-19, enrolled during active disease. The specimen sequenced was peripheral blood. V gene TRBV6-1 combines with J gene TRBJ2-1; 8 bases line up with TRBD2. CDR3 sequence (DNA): TGTGCCAGCAGTGAAAAAGCGGGGGTCTACAATGAGCAGTTCTTC. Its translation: CASSEKAGVYNEQFF.